The rows below give T cell receptor beta chains drawn from one sample of a study of blood T cell repertoires in COVID-19. Sequencing was performed with immunoSEQ multiplex PCR; in TCRdb, only in-frame clones are kept and a portion is missing. The sample has about 440,000 clones; approximately 88% are singletons. Sequencing was done on a sample of peripheral blood. The receptors originated from a woman aged 50 to 65 with COVID-19, enrolled during active disease. CDR3s include the opening cysteine and the closing phenylalanine or tryptophan. A D gene is named only where the DNA matches it firmly. Only some rows state a clone size, as once, few, many or a class for expanded clones.

J	size	V	D	DNA	CDR3
TRBJ1-2	.	TRBV7-9	.	TGTGCCAGCAGCCGAACCCAGGGTACTTATGGCTACACCTTC	CASSRTQGTYGYTF
TRBJ1-6	.	TRBV5-1	TRBD1	TGCGCCAGCAGTCCCGACAGGGTCTCCTATAATTCACCCCTCCACTTT	CASSPDRVSYNSPLHF
TRBJ1-6	few	TRBV5-1	.	TGCGCCAGCAGCTTTTCGGGTTCACCCCTCCACTTT	CASSFSGSPLHF
TRBJ2-2	.	TRBV5-1	.	TGCGCCAGCAGCATCGGGGTGCAGGTCGGGGAGCTGTTTTTT	CASSIGVQVGELFF
TRBJ1-5	.	TRBV6-5	.	TGTGCCACCAACGGACAGCGCAATCAGCCCCAGCATTTT	CATNGQRNQPQHF
TRBJ1-1	.	TRBV9	.	TGTGCCAGCAGCGTTAATTTGGAGGGTGAAGCTTTCTTT	CASSVNLEGEAFF
TRBJ1-1	.	TRBV5-1	TRBD1	TGCGCCAGCAGCATTACAGGGGAGGCCACTGAAGCTTTCTTT	CASSITGEATEAFF
TRBJ1-5	.	TRBV6-1	.	TGTGCCAGCAGTGAATGGTTAGCGGGTGGCAATCAGCCCCAGCATTTT	CASSEWLAGGNQPQHF
TRBJ1-2	.	TRBV6-5	.	TGTGCCAGCAGTTCCCCTGGGGCAGGGAATGGCTACACCTTC	CASSSPGAGNGYTF
TRBJ1-5	.	TRBV3-1/TRBV3-2	.	TGTGCCAGCAGCCAAGATATTAACTTGCCCCAGCATTTT	CASSQDINLPQHF
TRBJ1-2	.	TRBV19	.	TGTGCCAGTACCTTATTCGGGGGGCAGGTTGGCTACACCTTC	CASTLFGGQVGYTF
TRBJ1-4	.	TRBV4-1	.	TGCGCCAGCAGCCAAGATAACGGGGTGACTAATGAAAAACTGTTTTTT	CASSQDNGVTNEKLFF
TRBJ1-1	once	TRBV5-1	TRBD1	TGCGCCAGCTTCCGGACAGGGGGCAGGGACACTGAAGCTTTCTTT	CASFRTGGRDTEAFF
TRBJ2-3	.	TRBV4-1	TRBD1	TGCGCCAGCAGGCGGGACAGGGGAGAGACAGATACGCAGTATTTT	CASRRDRGETDTQYF
TRBJ2-4	.	TRBV5-1	.	TGCGCCAGCATTACCCGAGTCAAAAACATTCAGTACTTC	CASITRVKNIQYF
TRBJ1-2	few	TRBV12-3/TRBV12-4	.	TGTGCCAGCAGTTTCGGGAGCGGTTATGGCTACACCTTC	CASSFGSGYGYTF
TRBJ2-2	.	TRBV7-6	.	TGTGCCAGCAGCTTATCGGGCAGGGGGGACACCGGGGAGCTGTTTTTT	CASSLSGRGDTGELFF
TRBJ2-7	.	TRBV10-1	.	TGCGCCAGCAGTGATCAGGCCGTCGGGCAGTACTTC	CASSDQAVGQYF
TRBJ2-3	.	TRBV6-5	.	TGTGCCAGCAGTCCTAGGCTCCTTAGCACAGATACGCAGTATTTT	CASSPRLLSTDTQYF
TRBJ1-1	.	TRBV20-1	.	TGCAGTGCCCCCGGGGAGGCATGGGCTTTCTTT	CSAPGEAWAFF
TRBJ1-2	once	TRBV18	.	TGTGCCAGCTCACCACAAAAGGGCCCGGGGGATGGCTACACCTTC	CASSPQKGPGDGYTF
TRBJ2-7	.	TRBV11-2	.	TGTGCCAGCAGCTTAGCCGGGGTTTTGAACGAGCAGTACTTC	CASSLAGVLNEQYF
TRBJ2-2	.	TRBV6-5	.	TGTGCCAGCAGCCATCCTACAGGGAACGGGGAGCTGTTTTTT	CASSHPTGNGELFF
TRBJ1-4	.	TRBV2	TRBD1	TGTGCCAGCCGTTATCGACAGGGGGGGGAAAAACTGTTTTTT	CASRYRQGGEKLFF
TRBJ1-1	.	TRBV5-1	.	TGCGCCAGCAGGCTATCCGGGTCGAACACTGAAGCTTTCTTT	CASRLSGSNTEAFF
TRBJ2-2	.	TRBV5-1	TRBD2	TGCGCCAGCAGCACAGGAGGCAGGGAGGGGTCCGGGGAGCTGTTTTTT	CASSTGGREGSGELFF
TRBJ2-2	.	TRBV29-1	.	TGCAGCGTTAGGGAGTGGGGGGTCGGGGAGCTGTTTTTT	CSVREWGVGELFF
TRBJ2-6	.	TRBV28	.	TGTGCCAGCGGAGACAGCTCTGGGGCCAACGTCCTGACTTTC	CASGDSSGANVLTF
TRBJ2-3	once	TRBV6-1	TRBD2	TGTGCCAGCAGTGAGCTAGCGGGGGGGGCCGATACGCAGTATTTT	CASSELAGGADTQYF
TRBJ2-3	.	TRBV19	.	TGTGCCAGTAAAAAAAGGACAGGCACAGATACGCAGTATTTT	CASKKRTGTDTQYF
TRBJ2-7	.	TRBV19	TRBD1	TGTGCCAGTAGTATAGCGGGACAGGGCAGCTACGAGCAGTACTTC	CASSIAGQGSYEQYF
TRBJ2-7	.	TRBV5-4	.	TGTGCCGGCTCGGAGGGGCCCACCTACGAGCAGTACTTC	CAGSEGPTYEQYF
TRBJ1-2	once	TRBV6-5	.	TGTGCCAGCAGTTGGAATCCGTCAGGAAACTATGGCTACACCTTC	CASSWNPSGNYGYTF
TRBJ1-1	.	TRBV19	.	TGTGCCAGTAGTATAGCAGGGTGGAACACTGAAGCTTTCTTT	CASSIAGWNTEAFF
TRBJ2-7	.	TRBV7-8	.	TGTGCCAGCAGCTCGTCCCGGGACATTTCCTACGAGCAGTACTTC	CASSSSRDISYEQYF
TRBJ2-7	.	TRBV6-2/TRBV6-3	TRBD2	TGTGCCAGCAGTAAATGGACTAGCGGGGTGAGCTCCTACGAGCAGTACTTC	CASSKWTSGVSSYEQYF
TRBJ2-7	.	TRBV6-5	.	TGTGCCAGCAGCCTAACAGGCGGGACCTACGAGCAGTACTTC	CASSLTGGTYEQYF
TRBJ2-7	.	TRBV4-1	TRBD2	TGCGCCAGCAGCCCCCGTTCGCGGGGGGGGTTATACGAGCAGTACTTC	CASSPRSRGGLYEQYF
TRBJ2-6	.	TRBV7-3	.	TGTGCCAGCAGTCCGGACTCCGGGGCCAACGTCCTGACTTTC	CASSPDSGANVLTF
TRBJ1-1	.	TRBV15	TRBD1	TGTGCCACCGGGACAGGGAGAATCACTGAAGCTTTCTTT	CATGTGRITEAFF
TRBJ2-7	.	TRBV27	TRBD1	TGTGCCAGCAGTTTATCCGGGACAGGCGCCTACGAGCAGTACTTC	CASSLSGTGAYEQYF